The clone carrying this T cell receptor (beta chain) has ten or more counts. This entry is derived from a study of T-cell reconstitution after alpha-beta-depleted transplantation in children. As it was prepared, the TCRbeta library received unique molecular identifiers. TCRdb re-called the PCR reads through MiXCR, storing one row per CDR3 protein. This table holds 100,000 to 120,000 distinct CDR3 sequences, 10% found once. V was pared by 8 bases and J by 3 bases, with 14 bases between. The V gene's germline CDR1 is MNHNY and CDR2 SVGAGI (reference sequence). The CDR3 length is 13 residues. The specimen was PBMCs from the stem cell graft donor, collected from the stem cell graft. The chain links TRBV6-6 to TRBJ2-7; D not resolved. The clonotype was recovered from a human donor who donated a stem cell graft to a child with acute lymphoblastic leukemia. In DNA, the CDR3 is TGTGCCAGCTCGATACAGATTCTCTACGAGCAGTACTTC. It encodes CASSIQILYEQYF.